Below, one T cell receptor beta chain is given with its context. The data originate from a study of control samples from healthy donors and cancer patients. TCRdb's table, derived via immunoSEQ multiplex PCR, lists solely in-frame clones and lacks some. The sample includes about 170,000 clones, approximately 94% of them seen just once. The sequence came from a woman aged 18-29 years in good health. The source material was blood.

CDR3 in amino acids: CSVQQGASYEQYF. CDR3 nucleotides: TGCAGCGTACAACAGGGGGCGTCCTACGAGCAGTACTTC. The genes are TRBV29-1 and TRBJ2-7, with 9 positions matching TRBD1. Losses at the gene ends were 6 bases for V and 1 base for J; bases not matched to a gene: 4. Germline assignment: CDR1 SQVTM and CDR2 ANQGSEA. This CDR3 is 13 amino acids long.